Listed here are 10 T cell receptor beta chains from one sample, sequenced in a study of blood T cell repertoires in COVID-19. The repertoire was sequenced with immunoSEQ multiplex PCR; TCRdb's copy has only in-frame clones and lacks some. Of tens of thousands of clones in the sample, 84% are singletons; the top ten hold approximately 7.6%. Sequencing was carried out using peripheral blood. These receptors were obtained from a human donor in a cohort sampled during active COVID-19.

The V gene is TRBV3-1 (or the pseudogene TRBV3-2), the J gene TRBJ1-2; 7 bases fit TRBD1. From germline, CDR1 is LGHDT and CDR2 YNNKEL (reference sequence). The CDR3 totals 15 residues. Trimming cost V 0 bases and J 5 bases; bases outside gene matches: 6. CDR3: CASSQDPDRVYGYTF. The CDR3 DNA sequence: TGTGCCAGCAGCCAAGACCCCGACAGGGTTTATGGCTACACCTTC.

The J gene is TRBJ2-3, the V gene TRBV12-5, with a possible D match to TRBD1 (6 bases). Per the germline V gene, CDR1 is LGHNT and CDR2 is FRNRAP. The CDR3 contains 17 residues. V was cut by 6 bases and J by 0 bases, with 19 bases left in between. CDR3 sequence: CASGDPTGKGSTDTQYF. DNA for the CDR3: TGTGCTAGTGGGGACCCCACAGGGAAGGGGAGCACAGATACGCAGTATTTT.

V usage is TRBV7-2 and J usage is TRBJ1-2; possible D gene TRBD1, 5 bases. Between the trimmed V and J ends, which lost 1 base and 4 bases, there was a span of 16 bases. In germline, CDR1 is SGHTA, CDR2 FQGNSA. This CDR3 has 16 amino acids. The CDR3 DNA follows: TGTGCCAGCAGCTTAGTCCCCGGCCAGGGCCCCTATGGCTACACCTTC. The encoded protein is CASSLVPGQGPYGYTF.

This clone has a count of ten or more. The chain couples TRBV5-1 to TRBJ2-7; 7 nucleotides line up with TRBD1. J lost 2 bases, V lost 5 bases, and 10 bases had no gene match. Germline V gene sequence: CDR1 SGHRS, CDR2 YFSETQ. This CDR3 is 15 amino acids long. DNA for the CDR3: TGCGCCAGCAGTTACAACCAGGGGGAGACCTACGAGCAGTACTTC. It codes for CASSYNQGETYEQYF. The full variable domain, completed using reference TRBV5-1 and TRBJ2-7, is KAGVTQTPRYLIKTRGQQVTLSCSPISGHRSVSWYQQTPGQGLQFLFEYFSETQRNKGNFPGRFSGRQFSNSRSEMNVSTLELGDSALYLCASSYNQGETYEQYFGPGTRLTVT.

The V gene is TRBV11-2, the J gene TRBJ2-3; TRBD1 might be the D (6 bases). The CDR3 is 16 amino acids. The ends were cut back, 1 base at V and 6 bases at J, with 17 bases in the middle. Germline lookup yields CDR1 SGHAT and CDR2 FQNNGV. This CDR3 reads CASSLGASQGWDTQYF. Written as DNA, the CDR3 is TGTGCCAGCAGCTTAGGGGCGAGTCAGGGGTGGGATACGCAGTATTTT.

This sequence joins TRBV29-1 and TRBJ2-2; no reliable D call. V was trimmed by 2 bases and J by 7 bases, leaving 8 bases between them. Germline V gene sequence: CDR1 SQVTM, CDR2 ANQGSEA. The CDR3 has 12 amino acids. CDR3 in amino acids: CSVEFSGGELFF. The CDR3, as DNA: TGCAGCGTTGAATTTTCAGGCGGGGAGCTGTTTTTT.

The chain's CDR3 is CASSGGSRYGYTF. CDR3 DNA: TGTGCCAGCAGTGGAGGTAGTCGCTATGGCTACACCTTC. This chain uses TRBV25-1 with TRBJ1-2; D is uncertain. Deletions cut 4 bases from V and 4 bases from J, with 10 bases between. CDR3 size: 13 residues. Germline V gene lookup returns CDR1 MGHDK and CDR2 SYGVNS.

The chain links TRBV24-1 to TRBJ2-1; no firm D call. Germline CDR1 is KGHDR and CDR2 is SFDVKD. V lost 4 bases, J lost 0 bases, and 9 bases lay in between. The CDR3 covers 15 residues. Here the CDR3 reads CATSEVLSSYNEQFF. The CDR3 nucleotides are TGTGCCACCAGTGAGGTCCTCAGCTCCTACAATGAGCAGTTCTTC.

The genes are TRBV6-5 and TRBJ2-7; D possibly corresponds to TRBD1 (5 bases). Germline values: CDR1 MNHEY, CDR2 SVGAGI. This CDR3 contains 15 residues. V lost 0 bases to trimming and J lost 6 bases, with 15 bases between them. CDR3 sequence reads: CASSYSSQGRGEQYF. In DNA, the CDR3 is TGTGCCAGCAGTTACTCGAGTCAGGGAAGGGGCGAGCAGTACTTC.

This chain connects TRBV27 to TRBJ1-5; a weak D match, TRBD1 (6 bases). The CDR3 spans 15 residues. V gave up 5 bases and J gave up 0 bases, with 11 bases separating them. The germline gives CDR1 MNHEY, CDR2 SMNVEV (reference sequence). The CDR3 here is CASSNTGYSNQPQHF. The DNA of the CDR3 is TGTGCCAGCAGTAACACAGGGTATAGCAATCAGCCCCAGCATTTT.